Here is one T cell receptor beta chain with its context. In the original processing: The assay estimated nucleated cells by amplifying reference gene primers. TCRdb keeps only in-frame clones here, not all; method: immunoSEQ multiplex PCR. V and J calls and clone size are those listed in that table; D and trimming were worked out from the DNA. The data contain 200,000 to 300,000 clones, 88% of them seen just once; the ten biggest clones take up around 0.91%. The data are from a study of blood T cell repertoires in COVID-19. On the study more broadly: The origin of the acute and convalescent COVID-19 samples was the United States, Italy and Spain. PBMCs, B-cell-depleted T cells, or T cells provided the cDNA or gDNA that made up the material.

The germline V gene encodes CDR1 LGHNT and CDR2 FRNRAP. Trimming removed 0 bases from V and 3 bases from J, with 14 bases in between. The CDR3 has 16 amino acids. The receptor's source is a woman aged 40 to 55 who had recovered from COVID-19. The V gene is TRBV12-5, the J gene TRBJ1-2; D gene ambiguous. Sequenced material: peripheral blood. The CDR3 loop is CASGLVRGGSHYGYTF. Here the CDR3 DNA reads TGTGCTAGTGGTTTGGTACGGGGAGGCAGCCACTATGGCTACACCTTC.